Below are 3 T cell receptor beta chains sequenced from a single sample in a study of blood T cell repertoires in COVID-19. The protocol was immunoSEQ multiplex PCR, while the TCRdb copy is restricted to in-frame clones and leaves out a portion. The repertoire holds some 300,000 clones, about 91% seen once, with about 7% in the top ten. Sequenced material: peripheral blood. The receptors originated from a woman aged 30 to 39 who had recovered from COVID-19.

This clone was seen once. The gene calls are TRBV7-9 and TRBJ2-7; D perhaps matches TRBD2 (6 bases). V lost 2 bases and J lost 1, with 12 bases in between. The CDR3 is made up of 15 amino acids. Germline assignment: CDR1 SEHNR and CDR2 FQNEAQ (reference sequence). For the CDR3, the DNA is TGTGCCAGCAGCTTAATCGAGGGGAGGTCCTACGAGCAGTACTTC. This codes for CASSLIEGRSYEQYF.

The chain has TRBV19 and TRBJ2-7, with 7 bases identical to TRBD1. The germline V gene encodes CDR1 LNHDA and CDR2 SQIVND (reference sequence). V lost 8 bases to trimming and J lost 5 bases; unmatched junction nucleotides: 6. This CDR3 has 12 residues. DNA of the CDR3: TGTGCCAGTGGGACAGTTGCCGACGAGCAGTACTTC. Encoded protein: CASGTVADEQYF.

The CDR3, as DNA: TGTGCCAGCAGTGGGGCTCTGAACACTGAAGCTTTCTTT. It specifies CASSGALNTEAFF. The V gene is TRBV6-2 or TRBV6-3, the J gene TRBJ1-1, with a possible D match to TRBD1 (5 bases). Trimming shortened V by 5 bases and J by 0 bases, and 7 bases separated the two germline ends. Germline V gives CDR1 MNHEY, CDR2 SVGEGT. The CDR3 has 13 amino acids.